The next 5 T cell receptor beta chains were all read from a single sample in a study of blood T cell repertoires in COVID-19. Using immunoSEQ multiplex PCR, the repertoire was profiled, and TCRdb retains in-frame clones only, with some absent. The sample lists around 140,000 clones, over 75% occurring once. Specimen: peripheral blood. These receptors came from a man aged 18 to 30 with COVID-19, enrolled during active disease.

The chain links TRBV7-2 to TRBJ2-3, with TRBD1 identical over 7 bases. Per the germline V gene, CDR1 is SGHTA and CDR2 is FQGNSA. The CDR3 sequence is 18 residues long. V trimming: 4 bases; J trimming: 5 bases; junction bases outside the gene matches: 18. The CDR3 is CASSSYPMTGPKGDTQYF. CDR3 bases: TGTGCCAGCAGCTCATACCCGATGACAGGGCCCAAAGGAGATACGCAGTATTTT.

The chain joins TRBV5-1 to TRBJ2-7, with 8 bases fitting TRBD1. Germline CDR1 and CDR2: SGHRS and YFSETQ. The CDR3 has 14 amino acids. After removal of 3 bases from V and 1 base from J, the junction contained 3 bases not matched to a gene. The CDR3 coding sequence is TGCGCCAGCAGCTGGACAGGGAGTTCCTACGAGCAGTACTTC. Translation: CASSWTGSSYEQYF. The variable domain in full, with the rest retrieved from reference TRBV5-1 and TRBJ2-7, is KAGVTQTPRYLIKTRGQQVTLSCSPISGHRSVSWYQQTPGQGLQFLFEYFSETQRNKGNFPGRFSGRQFSNSRSEMNVSTLELGDSALYLCASSWTGSSYEQYFGPGTRLTVT.

This clone appeared once. The V call is TRBV5-4, the J call TRBJ1-1; D possibly corresponds to TRBD1 (6 bases). Deletions cut 2 bases from V and 0 bases from J, with 11 bases between. This CDR3 has 15 amino acids. Looked up from germline, CDR1 is SGHNT and CDR2 is YYREEE (reference sequence). CDR3 bases: TGTGCCAGCAGCTTTTCCGGGACAATGAACACTGAAGCTTTCTTT. Translating it yields CASSFSGTMNTEAFF.

In its sample, this clone was seen once. V is TRBV6-2 or TRBV6-3 and J is TRBJ1-5; 7 bases line up with TRBD1. J lost 7 bases, V lost 4 bases, and 4 bases had no gene match. The length of the CDR3 is 13 residues. CDR1 MNHEY and CDR2 SVGEGT come from the germline V gene. CDR3 DNA: TGTGCCAGCAGTTCAGGGGGATGGCAGCCCCAGCATTTT. It yields the protein CASSSGGWQPQHF.

The gene calls are TRBV5-1 and TRBJ1-3, with 10 bases matching TRBD1. Unmatched junction bases numbered 8, after V lost 4 bases and J lost 4 bases. The germline CDR1 and CDR2 sequences are SGHRS and YFSETQ. The CDR3 runs 16 residues. The CDR3 coding sequence is TGCGCCAGCAGCCCGGAGACAGGGGGCCACGGAAACACCATATATTTT. This sequence encodes CASSPETGGHGNTIYF.